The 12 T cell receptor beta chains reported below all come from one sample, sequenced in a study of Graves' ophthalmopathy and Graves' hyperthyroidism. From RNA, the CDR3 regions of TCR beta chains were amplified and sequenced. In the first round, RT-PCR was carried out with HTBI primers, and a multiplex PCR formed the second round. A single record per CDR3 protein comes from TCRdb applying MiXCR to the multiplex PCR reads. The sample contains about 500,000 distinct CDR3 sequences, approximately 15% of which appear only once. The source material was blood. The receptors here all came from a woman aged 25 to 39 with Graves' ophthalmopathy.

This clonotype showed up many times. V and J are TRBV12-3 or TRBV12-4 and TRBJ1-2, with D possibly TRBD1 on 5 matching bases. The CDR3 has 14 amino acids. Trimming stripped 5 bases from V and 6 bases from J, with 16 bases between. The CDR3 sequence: CASSVTGEENGYTF. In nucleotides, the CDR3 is TGTGCCAGCAGTGTAACAGGAGAGGAAAATGGCTACACCTTC.

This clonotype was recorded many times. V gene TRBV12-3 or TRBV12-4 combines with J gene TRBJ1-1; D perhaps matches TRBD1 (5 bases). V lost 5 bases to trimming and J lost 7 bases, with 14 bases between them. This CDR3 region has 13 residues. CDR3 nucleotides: TGTGCCAGCAGTAACCTACGAGGGGATGAAGCTTTCTTT. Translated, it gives CASSNLRGDEAFF.

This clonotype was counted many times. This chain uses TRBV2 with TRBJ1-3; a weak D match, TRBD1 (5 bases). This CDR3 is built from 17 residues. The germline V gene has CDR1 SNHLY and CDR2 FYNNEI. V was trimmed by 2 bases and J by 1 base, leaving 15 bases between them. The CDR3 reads CASSESFLRGSGNTIYF. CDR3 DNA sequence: TGTGCCAGCAGTGAAAGCTTTTTGAGGGGATCTGGAAACACCATATATTTT. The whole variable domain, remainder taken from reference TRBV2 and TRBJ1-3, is EPEVTQTPSHQVTQMGQEVILRCVPISNHLYFYWYRQILGQKVEFLVSFYNNEISEKSEIFDDQFSVERPDGSNFTLKIRSTKLEDSAMYFCASSESFLRGSGNTIYFGEGSWLTVV.

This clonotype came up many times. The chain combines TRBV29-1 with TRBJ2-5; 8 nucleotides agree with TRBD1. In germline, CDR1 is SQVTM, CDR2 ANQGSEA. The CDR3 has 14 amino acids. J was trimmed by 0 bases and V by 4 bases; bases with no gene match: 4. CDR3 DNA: TGCAGCGTTGTTGGACAGGGTGACCAAGAGACCCAGTACTTC. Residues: CSVVGQGDQETQYF.

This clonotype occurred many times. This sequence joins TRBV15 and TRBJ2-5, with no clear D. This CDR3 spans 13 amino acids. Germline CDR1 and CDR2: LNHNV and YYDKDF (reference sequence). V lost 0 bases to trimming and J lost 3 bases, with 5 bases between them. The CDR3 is CATSRDFKETQYF. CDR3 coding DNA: TGTGCCACCAGCAGAGACTTCAAAGAGACCCAGTACTTC.

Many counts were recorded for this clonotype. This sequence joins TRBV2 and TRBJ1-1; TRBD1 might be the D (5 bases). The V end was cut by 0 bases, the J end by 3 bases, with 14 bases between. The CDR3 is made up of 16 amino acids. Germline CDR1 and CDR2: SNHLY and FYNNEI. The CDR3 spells CASSEASRGWYTEAFF. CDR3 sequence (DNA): TGTGCCAGCAGTGAAGCGAGTCGGGGGTGGTACACTGAAGCTTTCTTT.

For the CDR3, the DNA is TGCGCCAGCAGCTTGTATAAGGCTTCGGTCATGAGCACTGAAGCTTTCTTT. Its protein is CASSLYKASVMSTEAFF. The chain has TRBV5-1 and TRBJ1-1; no reliable D call. Trimming cost V 1 base and J 4 bases, with 20 bases left between them. The CDR3 sequence is 17 residues long. Germline V lookup: CDR1 SGHRS, CDR2 YFSETQ.

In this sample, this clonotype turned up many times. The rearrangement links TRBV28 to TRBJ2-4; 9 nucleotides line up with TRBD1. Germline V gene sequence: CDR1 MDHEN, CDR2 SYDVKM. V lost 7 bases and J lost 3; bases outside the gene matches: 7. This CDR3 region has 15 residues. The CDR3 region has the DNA TGTGCCAGCACCTCACAGGGGGCGGACAAAAACATTCAGTACTTC. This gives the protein CASTSQGADKNIQYF. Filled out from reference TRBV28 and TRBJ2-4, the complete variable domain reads DVKVTQSSRYLVKRTGEKVFLECVQDMDHENMFWYRQDPGLGLRLIYFSYDVKMKEKGDIPEGYSVSREKKERFSLILESASTNQTSMYLCASTSQGADKNIQYFGAGTRLSVL.

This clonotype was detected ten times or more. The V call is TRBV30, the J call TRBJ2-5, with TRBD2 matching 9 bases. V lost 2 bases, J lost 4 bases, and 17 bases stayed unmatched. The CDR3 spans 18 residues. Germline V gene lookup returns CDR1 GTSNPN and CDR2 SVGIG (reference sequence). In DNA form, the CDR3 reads TGTGCCTGGAGTTTGCTAGCGGGGTTCGGGTGGGATCGAGAGACCCAGTACTTC. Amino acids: CAWSLLAGFGWDRETQYF. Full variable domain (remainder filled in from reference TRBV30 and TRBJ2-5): SQTIHQWPATLVQPVGSPLSLECTVEGTSNPNLYWYRQAAGRGLQLLFYSVGIGQISSEVPQNLSASRPQDRQFILSSKKLLLSDSGFYLCAWSLLAGFGWDRETQYFGPGTRLLVL.

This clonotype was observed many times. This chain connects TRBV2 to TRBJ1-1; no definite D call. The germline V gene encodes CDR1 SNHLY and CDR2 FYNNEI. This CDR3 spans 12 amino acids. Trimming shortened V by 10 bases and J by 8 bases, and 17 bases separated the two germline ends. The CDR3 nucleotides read TGTGCCACCTTAGGGCCACAAAAAGAAGCTTTCTTT. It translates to CATLGPQKEAFF.

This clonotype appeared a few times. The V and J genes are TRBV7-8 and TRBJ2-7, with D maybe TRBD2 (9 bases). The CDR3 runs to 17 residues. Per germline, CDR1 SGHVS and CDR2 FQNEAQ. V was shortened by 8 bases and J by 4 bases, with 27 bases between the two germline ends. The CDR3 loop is CASHAGGRQGTTYEQYF. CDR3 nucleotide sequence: TGTGCCAGCCACGCGGGGGGGAGACAGGGGACGACTTACGAGCAGTACTTC.

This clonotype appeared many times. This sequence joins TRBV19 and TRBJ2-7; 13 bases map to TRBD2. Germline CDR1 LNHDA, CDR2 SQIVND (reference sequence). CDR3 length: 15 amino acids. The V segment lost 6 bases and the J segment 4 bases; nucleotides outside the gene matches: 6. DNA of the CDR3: TGTGCCAGTAGCCTCAGGACTAGCGGGAGTTACGAGCAGTACTTC. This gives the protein CASSLRTSGSYEQYF.